The 24 T cell receptor beta chains listed next were all sequenced from one sample in a study of tissue T cells after allogeneic stem cell transplantation. Profiling relied on immunoSEQ multiplex PCR, and the TCRdb table lists in-frame clones only, not all of them. The data hold under 4,000 clones, with approximately 53% observed a single time. As for time point: mouse harvest day 7 after allogeneic transplant. The graft held 10^6 splenic CD5+ T cells and 10^7 T-cell-depleted bone marrow cells. Sequences were obtained from lymph node tissue. The receptors were gathered from a female BALB/c mouse given C57BL/6 T cells with graft-versus-host disease after an allogeneic hematopoietic cell transplant.

This clone was observed a few times. Gene and germline names: mouse. The read falls 1 residue short of the CDR3 end, and the missing part is taken from the germline J gene. The J gene is TRBJ2-7, the V gene TRBV31; the D is unclear. The V and J ends lost 1 base and 3 bases respectively, with 4 bases between them. The CDR3 is 11 residues long. The germline V gene encodes CDR1 GKSSPN and CDR2 SITVG. CDR3 DNA, as far as it was read: TGTGCCTGGAGTCACGACTATGAACAGTAC. This gives the protein CAWSHDYEQY. The CDR3 as a whole reads CAWSHDYEQYF. The entire variable domain, with the rest obtained from reference TRBV31 and TRBJ2-7, is as follows: AQTIHQWPVAEIKAVGSPLSLGCTIKGKSSPNLYWYWQATGGTLQQLFYSITVGQVESVVQLNLSASRPKDDQFILSTEKLLLSHSGFYLCAWSHDYEQYFGPGTRLTVL.

As concerns this clone: Mouse germline and gene names are used. The read falls 1 residue short of the CDR3 end, and the missing part is taken from the germline J gene. The chain recombines TRBV17 with TRBJ2-1, with 7 nucleotides matching TRBD2. V trimming: 5 bases; J trimming: 3 bases; junction bases outside the gene matches: 4. The CDR3 is 14 residues long. CDR1 and CDR2 (germline): MNHDT, YYDKIL. The CDR3 bases that were read are TGTGCTAGCAGTCGGGGGGGGACCTATGCTGAGCAGTTC. It encodes CASSRGGTYAEQF. The full CDR3 protein reads CASSRGGTYAEQFF.

As for this clone: Gene and germline names: mouse. The part of the CDR3 DNA that was read is TGTGCCAGCTCTCCCGAAGGGGGGGCTCCGCTT. Amino acid sequence: CASSPEGGAPL. The full-length CDR3 reads as CASSPEGGAPLF. The gene calls are TRBV12-2 and TRBJ1-5, with a tentative D call TRBD1 (6 bases). The CDR3 end falls 1 residue outside the read, so it is completed with the germline J gene. The length of the CDR3 is 12 residues. CDR1 is SGHLS, CDR2 HYDKME, per germline. V was cut by 2 bases and J by 9 bases, with 10 bases left in between.

On this clone: The germline and genes are mouse ones. Read data end 1 residue before the CDR3 end; the end is taken from the germline J gene. The V call is TRBV26, the J call TRBJ2-4; D not resolved. CDR3 size: 14 residues. V was cut by 2 bases and J by 0 bases, with 6 bases left in between. Germline V gene lookup returns CDR1 KGHPV and CDR2 FQNQEV (reference sequence). The CDR3 sequence is CASSLRQSQNTLYF. The sequenced CDR3 bases are TGTGCCAGCAGTCTGAGGCAAAGTCAAAACACCTTGTAC. Full variable domain (remainder filled in from reference TRBV26 and TRBJ2-4): NSKVIQTPRYLVKGQGQKAKMRCIPEKGHPVVFWYQQNKNNEFKFLINFQNQEVLQQIDMTEKRFSAECPSNSPCSLEIQSSEAGDSALYLCASSLRQSQNTLYFGAGTRLSVL.

Points on this clone: Mouse names are used for the genes. The CDR3 goes on 1 residue after the read ends, and that part is filled in from the germline J gene. V and J are TRBV3 and TRBJ2-2, with D possibly called TRBD1 or TRBD2 (5 bases each). Trimming took off 4 bases at V and 0 bases at J, with 9 bases between the two ends. CDR3 size: 15 residues. CDR1 SNHLY and CDR2 FYNGKV come from the germline V gene (reference sequence). CDR3 loop: CASSSRGTNTGQLYF. Partial CDR3 DNA: TGTGCCAGCAGCTCTCGGGGGACAAACACCGGGCAGCTCTAC.

This clone appeared once. The gene symbols are mouse symbols. This CDR3 reads CARDWGGYEQYF. The part of the CDR3 DNA that was read is TGTGCCAGGGACTGGGGGGGGTATGAACAGTAC. The chain employs TRBV12-2 and TRBJ2-7; 12 nucleotides line up with TRBD2. The read stops 1 residue short of the end of the CDR3; the missing end is completed from the germline J gene. CDR3 length: 12 amino acids. V trimming: 7 bases; J trimming: 4 bases; junction bases outside the gene matches: 1. Germline V CDR1 and CDR2: SGHLS, HYDKME.

By share, this clone counts as large (0.1 to 1%). The germline and genes are mouse ones. The read falls 1 residue short of the CDR3 end, and the missing part is taken from the germline J gene. The V and J genes are TRBV31 and TRBJ2-1, with TRBD1 matching over 8 bases. The CDR3 loop spans 14 amino acids. J lost 4 bases, V lost 0 bases, and 2 bases had no gene match. The germline CDR1 and CDR2 sequences are GKSSPN and SITVG. CDR3 residues: CAWSLRGQYAEQFF. CDR3 DNA (partial): TGTGCCTGGAGTCTCAGGGGGCAATATGCTGAGCAGTTC. The whole variable domain, filled in from reference TRBV31 and TRBJ2-1, reads AQTIHQWPVAEIKAVGSPLSLGCTIKGKSSPNLYWYWQATGGTLQQLFYSITVGQVESVVQLNLSASRPKDDQFILSTEKLLLSHSGFYLCAWSLRGQYAEQFFGPGTRLTVL.

Note on this clone: Germline and genes here are mouse. The CDR3 goes on 1 residue after the read ends, and that part is filled in from the germline J gene. V gene TRBV3 combines with J gene TRBJ1-4, with D perhaps TRBD1 (6 bases). V lost 2 bases and J 2 bases, leaving 6 bases between the germline ends. CDR1 and CDR2 from the germline V gene are SNHLY and FYNGKV (reference sequence). The CDR3 extends over 14 amino acids. Here the CDR3 reads CASSLQGSNERLFF. CDR3 DNA, as far as it was read: TGTGCCAGCAGCTTACAGGGGTCCAACGAAAGATTATTT.

Of note for this clone: Mouse germline and gene names are used. Read coverage stops 1 residue before the CDR3 terminus; the germline J gene supplies the remainder. V and J are TRBV2 and TRBJ1-4, with unresolved D. Germline V gives CDR1 LGHNA, CDR2 YSYQKL. Trimming left V 0 bases short and J 0 bases short, with 8 bases between. The CDR3 contains 16 residues. This chain's CDR3 is CASSQDGGISNERLFF. The covered CDR3 bases are TGTGCCAGCAGCCAAGATGGCGGAATTTCCAACGAAAGATTATTT.

A word on this clone: Gene names and germline match the mouse. The read is 1 residue too short to cover the CDR3 end, so that end is filled in from the germline J gene. The V call is TRBV26, the J call TRBJ1-3; D gene unclear. Trimming left V 4 bases short and J 0 bases short, with 7 bases between. Germline V gene lookup returns CDR1 KGHPV and CDR2 FQNQEV (reference sequence). This CDR3 contains 14 residues. CDR3 amino acids: CASSPDNSGNTLYF. The CDR3 bases that were read are TGTGCCAGCAGTCCAGACAATTCTGGAAATACGCTCTAT.

Turning to this clone: Each gene name is a mouse one. From the germline J gene comes the end of the CDR3, since the read stops 1 residue before it. The chain recombines TRBV3 with TRBJ2-4; 9 nucleotides agree with TRBD2. Germline V gene data show CDR1 as SNHLY and CDR2 as FYNGKV (reference sequence). V dropped 1 base and J dropped 0; count of bases not matched to a gene: 2. The length of the CDR3 is 16 residues. CDR3 in amino acids: CASSLVWGGSQNTLYF. The covered CDR3 bases are TGTGCCAGCAGCTTAGTCTGGGGGGGTAGTCAAAACACCTTGTAC.

Note on this clone: Mouse gene names and germline throughout. The CDR3 sequence: CASSLYRGGSGNTLYF. CDR3 DNA (partial): TGTGCCAGCAGCTTATACCGGGGGGGTTCTGGAAATACGCTCTAT. The rearrangement links TRBV3 to TRBJ1-3; a possible D gene is TRBD1 (5 bases). The read gets to within 1 residue of the CDR3 end, and the germline J gene fills in the rest. Germline V CDR1 and CDR2: SNHLY, FYNGKV (reference sequence). Trimming removed 2 bases from V and 0 bases from J, with 11 bases in between. The CDR3 sequence is 16 residues long. Filled out from reference TRBV3 and TRBJ1-3, the complete variable domain reads GPKVLQIPSHQIIDMGQMVTLNCDPVSNHLYFYWYKQILGQQMEFLVNFYNGKVMEKSKLFKDQFSVERPDGSYFTLKIQPTALEDSAVYFCASSLYRGGSGNTLYFGEGSRLIVV.

Regarding this clone: Mouse germline and gene names are used. The read terminates 1 residue ahead of where the CDR3 ends, so the germline J gene completes it. The V and J genes are TRBV3 and TRBJ1-4, with 7 bases lining up with TRBD1. Germline CDR1 is SNHLY and CDR2 is FYNGKV (reference sequence). The V and J ends lost 5 bases and 0 bases, in that order; junction bases with no gene match: 3. This CDR3 is built from 15 residues. The covered CDR3 bases are TGTGCCAGCAGCCCACAGGGGTTTTCCAACGAAAGATTATTT. This encodes CASSPQGFSNERLF. The whole CDR3 protein is CASSPQGFSNERLFF.

Note on this clone: Mouse gene names apply. The CDR3 is cut off 1 residue early in the read; its end comes from the germline J gene. The rearrangement uses TRBV31 and TRBJ2-2; D unresolved. Germline lookup yields CDR1 GKSSPN and CDR2 SITVG. The CDR3 loop spans 12 amino acids. The V gene lost 1 base and the J gene lost 4 bases, with 4 bases spanning the gap. The covered CDR3 bases are TGTGCCTGGAGTCGACCCACCGGGCAGCTCTAC. Protein sequence: CAWSRPTGQLY. The CDR3 as a whole reads CAWSRPTGQLYF.

This clone was observed a handful of times. Gene names denote mouse genes. Read sequence stops 1 residue before the CDR3 end, and the germline J gene provides the missing end. The rearrangement uses TRBV12-1 and TRBJ1-2, with 7 bases fitting TRBD1. Germline CDR1 reads SGHSN; CDR2 reads HYEKVE. Unmatched junction bases numbered 4, after V lost 0 bases and J lost 4 bases. The CDR3 totals 14 residues. CDR3 in amino acids: CASSLLAGGSDYTF. The sequenced part of the CDR3 DNA is TGTGCCAGCTCTCTCTTGGCAGGGGGCTCCGACTACACC.

The sample holds a few counts of this clone. The gene names here belong to mouse. The CDR3 end is not reached by the read, which stops 1 residue before it; the germline J gene fills it in. The chain carries TRBV20 and TRBJ1-5; possibly TRBD1 for D (6 bases). This CDR3 has 15 residues. Between the trimmed V and J ends, which lost 0 bases and 5 bases, there was a span of 14 bases. Germline loops: CDR1 GFQATS, CDR2 STVNSAI. The CDR3 is CGARDPGKGDQAPLF. CDR3 bases read: TGTGGTGCTAGGGATCCGGGGAAGGGGGACCAGGCTCCGCTT. The full variable domain, in which reference TRBV20 and TRBJ1-5 provide the parts outside the CDR3, is GALVYQYPRRTICKSGTSMRMECQAVGFQATSVAWYRQSPQKTFELIALSTVNSAIKYEQNFTQEKFPISHPNLSFSSMTVLNAYLEDRGLYLCGARDPGKGDQAPLFGEGTRLSVL.

This clone was found a few times. Here the gene names and germline are mouse. Read data end 1 residue before the CDR3 end; the end is taken from the germline J gene. V gene TRBV3 combines with J gene TRBJ2-3, with 9 positions matching TRBD2. J was trimmed by 0 bases and V by 4 bases; bases with no gene match: 5. The CDR3 extends over 16 amino acids. Germline loops: CDR1 SNHLY, CDR2 FYNGKV (reference sequence). The sequenced CDR3 bases are TGTGCCAGCAGCTCCCGACTGGGGGCTAGTGCAGAAACGCTGTAT. Protein: CASSSRLGASAETLY. The whole CDR3 protein reads CASSSRLGASAETLYF. The entire variable domain, with the rest obtained from reference TRBV3 and TRBJ2-3, is as follows: GPKVLQIPSHQIIDMGQMVTLNCDPVSNHLYFYWYKQILGQQMEFLVNFYNGKVMEKSKLFKDQFSVERPDGSYFTLKIQPTALEDSAVYFCASSSRLGASAETLYFGSGTRLTVL.

A remark on this clone: Gene names refer to mouse genes. The read terminates 1 residue ahead of where the CDR3 ends, so the germline J gene completes it. This sequence joins TRBV26 and TRBJ1-2; possible D gene TRBD1, 5 bases. The V gene's germline CDR1 is KGHPV and CDR2 FQNQEV (reference sequence). Trimming took off 1 base at V and 0 bases at J, with 9 bases between the two ends. The CDR3 totals 15 residues. CDR3 DNA (partial): TGTGCCAGCAGTCTGTGGGGGAGTGCAAACTCCGACTACACC. Translation: CASSLWGSANSDYT. The entire CDR3 reads CASSLWGSANSDYTF.

This clone was counted between two and nine times. The genes and germline here are from mouse. With the read ending 1 residue before the CDR3 end, the germline J gene is used to fill in that end. The chain is built from TRBV26 and TRBJ2-7; 11 positions agree with TRBD1. The CDR3 spans 15 residues. J was trimmed by 0 bases and V by 2 bases; bases with no gene match: 0. The germline V gene encodes CDR1 KGHPV and CDR2 FQNQEV (reference sequence). The CDR3 here is CASSLGTGGSYEQYF. The CDR3 DNA, read in part, is TGTGCCAGCAGTCTGGGGACAGGGGGCTCCTATGAACAGTAC.

A word on this clone: Mouse germline and gene names are used. The read terminates 1 residue before the CDR3 end, so the remaining end is supplied by the germline J gene. The chain combines TRBV26 with TRBJ2-7; D not certain. Germline assignment: CDR1 KGHPV and CDR2 FQNQEV (reference sequence). This CDR3 comprises 12 residues. Trimming left V 4 bases short and J 4 bases short, with 8 bases between. The CDR3 here is CASSPPTYEQYF. The part of the CDR3 DNA that was read is TGTGCCAGCAGTCCCCCGACTTATGAACAGTAC.

This clone was observed a handful of times. Germline and genes: mouse. The read comes to an end 1 residue before the CDR3 does, leaving the germline J gene to fill in the end. J is TRBJ2-7 and V is TRBV5, with 8 positions matching TRBD2. The CDR3 contains 15 residues. From germline, CDR1 is LGHNA and CDR2 YNLKQL (reference sequence). The V segment lost 0 bases and the J segment 2 bases; nucleotides outside the gene matches: 3. This chain's CDR3 is CASSQDGGGAYEQYF. Incomplete CDR3 DNA: TGTGCCAGCAGCCAAGATGGTGGGGGGGCCTATGAACAGTAC.

This clone was counted a few times. All gene names here are mouse names. Read sequence stops 1 residue before the CDR3 end, and the germline J gene provides the missing end. This CDR3 is also generated by other DNA sequences in the sample. The chain joins TRBV2 to TRBJ2-7; TRBD2 matches at 9 bases. Germline CDR1 LGHNA, CDR2 YSYQKL. With 0 bases clipped from V and 3 bases from J, the junction kept 0 bases outside the gene matches. CDR3 size: 14 residues. CDR3 DNA, as far as it was read: TGTGCCAGCAGCCAAGACTGGGGGGGCTATGAACAGTAC. It yields the protein CASSQDWGGYEQY. The entire CDR3 is CASSQDWGGYEQYF.

This clone was seen a few times. Any gene name here is a mouse gene name. With the read ending 1 residue before the CDR3 end, the germline J gene is used to fill in that end. The V and J genes are TRBV26 and TRBJ2-7; D may be TRBD1 (6 bases). V was cut by 6 bases and J by 4 bases, with 10 bases left in between. Germline V gene sequence: CDR1 KGHPV, CDR2 FQNQEV (reference sequence). The CDR3 is 12 amino acids. CDR3 bases read: TGTGCCAGCAGCGAGGGACAATATGAACAGTAC. Translation gives CASSEGQYEQY. The complete CDR3 sequence is CASSEGQYEQYF. Full variable domain (remainder filled in from reference TRBV26 and TRBJ2-7): NSKVIQTPRYLVKGQGQKAKMRCIPEKGHPVVFWYQQNKNNEFKFLINFQNQEVLQQIDMTEKRFSAECPSNSPCSLEIQSSEAGDSALYLCASSEGQYEQYFGPGTRLTVL.

This clone is deemed large. Mouse germline and gene names are used. The covered CDR3 bases are TGTGCCAGCTCTCGAAGGGGGCACGGCTCCGACTACACC. Its translation is CASSRRGHGSDYT. The whole CDR3 protein is CASSRRGHGSDYTF. This chain connects TRBV12-1 to TRBJ1-2; TRBD1 matches 7 bases. The sequence runs out 1 residue before the end of the CDR3; the remainder is reconstructed from the germline J gene. Germline V gives CDR1 SGHSN, CDR2 HYEKVE. The CDR3 totals 14 residues. J was trimmed by 4 bases and V by 2 bases; bases with no gene match: 6.